This T cell receptor (beta chain) was recovered during a study of T cells after yellow fever vaccination. Study information: Where fractions had low cell numbers, libraries were prepared from them with the SMART-Seq v4 Ultra Low Input RNA kit.

General study findings and limits: Most primary-vaccination clones recurred post-booster (around 95% CD4, 88% CD8). Abundant bulk-population clonotypes could contaminate the FACS-sorted repertoires.

5'RACE template switching produced TCR cDNA carrying a universal primer site and UMIs. TCRdb ran MiXCR on the 5' RACE reads and lists one entry per CDR3 protein. The top ten clones hold about 14% of a sample with just under 600,000 distinct CDR3 sequences, roughly 13% of them seen once. As concerns this clonotype: Its antigen remains unidentified.

Sequencing was performed on PBMCs, taken on the day of the yellow fever booster vaccination. The clonotype was recovered from a man aged 25-45 years who received the YFV17D yellow fever vaccine.

CDR3 in amino acids: CASSQVTGPWQPQHF. CDR3 sequence (DNA): TGCGCCAGCAGCCAAGTGACAGGGCCATGGCAGCCCCAGCATTTT. The rearrangement joins TRBV4-3 to TRBJ1-5; 7 bases fit TRBD1. The CDR3 is made up of 15 amino acids. V shed 1 base, J shed 7 bases, and the junction held 7 bases outside the gene matches. Germline-derived CDR1 and CDR2 are LGHNA and YSLEER.